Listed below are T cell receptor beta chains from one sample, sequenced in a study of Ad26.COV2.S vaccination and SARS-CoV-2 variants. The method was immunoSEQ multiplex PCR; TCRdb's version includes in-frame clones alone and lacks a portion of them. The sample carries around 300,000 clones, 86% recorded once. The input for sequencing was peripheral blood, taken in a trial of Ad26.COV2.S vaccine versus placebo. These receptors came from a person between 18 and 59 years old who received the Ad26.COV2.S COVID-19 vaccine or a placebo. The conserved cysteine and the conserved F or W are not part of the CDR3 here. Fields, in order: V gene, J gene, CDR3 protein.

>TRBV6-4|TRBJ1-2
ASSEGTAADLYGYT
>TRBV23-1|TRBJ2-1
ASSRAGGRYNEQF
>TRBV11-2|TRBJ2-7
ASSLATDTSYEQY
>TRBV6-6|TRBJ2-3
ASSYSSPSTDTQY
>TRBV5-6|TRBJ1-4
ASSLAGQGAQGEKLF
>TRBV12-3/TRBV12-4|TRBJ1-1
ASSLAVARAF
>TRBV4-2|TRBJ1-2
ASSQVLTGTAYGYT
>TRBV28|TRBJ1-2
ASSPLTDGLGYGYT
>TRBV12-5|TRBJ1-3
ASGLGGGNTIY
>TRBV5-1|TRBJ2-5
ASSLREGRETQY
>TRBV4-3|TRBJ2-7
ASSPTPGLGLGQY
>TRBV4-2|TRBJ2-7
ASSPLGALAGGDYEQY
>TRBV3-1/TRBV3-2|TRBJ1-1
ASSQNIPDTEAF
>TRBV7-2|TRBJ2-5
ASSPGTSGRLSGETQY
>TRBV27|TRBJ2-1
ASSLSSGGAKNEQF
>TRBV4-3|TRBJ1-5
ASSQGMTGRGNQPQH
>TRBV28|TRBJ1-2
ASSSGQGGNYGYT
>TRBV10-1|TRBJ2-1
ASSEASGGAAEQF
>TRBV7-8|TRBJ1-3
ASSSRDGGNTIY
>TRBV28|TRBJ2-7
ASSGRYRYEQY
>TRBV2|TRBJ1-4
ASTEQGAYEKLF
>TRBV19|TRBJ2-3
ASSLYRQGLADTQY
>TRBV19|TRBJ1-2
ASLRDSKTMVFT
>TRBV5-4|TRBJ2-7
ASSLGTSGSRYEQY
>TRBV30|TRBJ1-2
AWSEDRFRYT
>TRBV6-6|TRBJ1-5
ASSPRGGNQPQH
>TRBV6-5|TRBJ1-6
ASSTWGHSPLH
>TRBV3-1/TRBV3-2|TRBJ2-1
ASSHNGPNEQF
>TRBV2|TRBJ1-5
ASSSIGGRQPQH
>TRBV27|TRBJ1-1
ASSFLDRGNTEAF
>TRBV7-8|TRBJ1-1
ASSLSRRNTEAF
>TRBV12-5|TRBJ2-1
ASGFERLGNEQF
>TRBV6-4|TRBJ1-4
ASSETPAGPRKLF
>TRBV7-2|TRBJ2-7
ASSLARSYEQY
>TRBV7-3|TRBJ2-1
ASSLFGGQVAYNEQF
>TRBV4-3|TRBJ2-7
ASSQDRDRGYEQY
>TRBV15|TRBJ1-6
ATSRAGGEDSPLH
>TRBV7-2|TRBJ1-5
ASSLAADGNQPQH
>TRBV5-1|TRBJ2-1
ASSSAGGYEQF
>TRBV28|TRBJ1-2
ASSLMAGQGFGGYT
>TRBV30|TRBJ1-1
ALDYNTEAF
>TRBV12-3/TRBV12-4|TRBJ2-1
ASSAGGGEQF
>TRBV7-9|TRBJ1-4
ASRGLDEKLF
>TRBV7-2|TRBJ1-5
ASSFKSGAQPQH
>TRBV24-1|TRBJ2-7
ATSDPSRRHEQY
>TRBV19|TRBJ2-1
ASSYGLAYYNEQF
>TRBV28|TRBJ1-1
ASSLSALSGTTDTEAF
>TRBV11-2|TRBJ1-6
ASSLRDKNSPLH
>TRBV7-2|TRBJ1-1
ASSLRDIIYTEAF
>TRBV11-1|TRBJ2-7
ASSLIPYEQY
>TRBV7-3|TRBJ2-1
ASSSPGGSYNEQF